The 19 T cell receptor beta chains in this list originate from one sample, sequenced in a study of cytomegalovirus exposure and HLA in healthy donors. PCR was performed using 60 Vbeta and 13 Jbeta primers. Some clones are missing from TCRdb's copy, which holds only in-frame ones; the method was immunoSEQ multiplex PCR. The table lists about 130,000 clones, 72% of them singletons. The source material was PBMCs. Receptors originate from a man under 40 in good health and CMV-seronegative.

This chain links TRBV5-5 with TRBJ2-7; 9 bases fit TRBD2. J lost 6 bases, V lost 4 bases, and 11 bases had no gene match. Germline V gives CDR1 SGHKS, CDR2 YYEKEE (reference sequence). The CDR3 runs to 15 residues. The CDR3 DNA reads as TGTGCCAGCAGCGACTATAGCGGGGGACTCCGCGAGCAGTACTTC. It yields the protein CASSDYSGGLREQYF.

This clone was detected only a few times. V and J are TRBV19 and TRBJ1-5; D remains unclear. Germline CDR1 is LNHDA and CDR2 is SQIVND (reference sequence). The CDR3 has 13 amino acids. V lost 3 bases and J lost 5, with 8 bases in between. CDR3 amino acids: CASSIIRDQPQHF. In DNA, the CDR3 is TGTGCCAGTAGTATCATTAGAGATCAGCCCCAGCATTTT.

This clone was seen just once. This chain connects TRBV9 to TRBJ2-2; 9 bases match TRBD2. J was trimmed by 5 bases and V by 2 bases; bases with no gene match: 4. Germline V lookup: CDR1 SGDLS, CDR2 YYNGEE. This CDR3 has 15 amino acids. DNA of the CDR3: TGTGCCAGCAGCGTGGCGACTAGCGGAACCGGGGAGCTGTTTTTT. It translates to CASSVATSGTGELFF.

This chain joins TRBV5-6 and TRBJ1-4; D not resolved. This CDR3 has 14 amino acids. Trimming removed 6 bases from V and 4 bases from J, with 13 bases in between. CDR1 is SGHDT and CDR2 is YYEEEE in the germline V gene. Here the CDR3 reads CASTFTAVNEKLFF. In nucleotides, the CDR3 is TGTGCCAGCACCTTCACGGCGGTTAATGAAAAACTGTTTTTT.

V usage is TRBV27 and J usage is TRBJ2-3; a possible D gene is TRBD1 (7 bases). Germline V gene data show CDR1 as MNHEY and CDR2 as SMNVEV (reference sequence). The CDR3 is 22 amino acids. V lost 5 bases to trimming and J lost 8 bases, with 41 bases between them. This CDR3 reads CASSPLRLDREEVRGPHSTQYF. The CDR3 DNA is TGTGCCAGCAGTCCGCTAAGACTCGACAGGGAGGAAGTACGGGGGCCTCATAGTACGCAGTATTTT.

The CDR3 DNA sequence: TGTGCCAGTAGTATAAGCGTGAGGGCGGGCAATCAGCCCCAGCATTTT. It yields the protein CASSISVRAGNQPQHF. The gene calls are TRBV19 and TRBJ1-5, with D unclear. V dropped 2 bases and J dropped 2 bases, with 13 bases sitting between them. The CDR3 contains 16 residues. Germline-derived CDR1 and CDR2 are LNHDA and SQIVND (reference sequence).

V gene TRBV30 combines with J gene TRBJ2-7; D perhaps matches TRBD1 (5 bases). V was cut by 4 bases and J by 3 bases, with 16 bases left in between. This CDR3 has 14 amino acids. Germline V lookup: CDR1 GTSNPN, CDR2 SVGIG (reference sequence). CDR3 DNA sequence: TGTGCCTGGATCAAAAAGGCAGGGAACTACGAGCAGTACTTC. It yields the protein CAWIKKAGNYEQYF.

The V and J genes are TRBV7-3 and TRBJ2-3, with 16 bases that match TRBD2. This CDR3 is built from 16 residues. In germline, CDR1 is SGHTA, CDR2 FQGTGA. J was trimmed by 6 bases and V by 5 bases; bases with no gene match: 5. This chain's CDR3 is CASSLGLAGGEDTQYF. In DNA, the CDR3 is TGTGCCAGCAGCCTGGGACTAGCGGGGGGGGAGGATACGCAGTATTTT.

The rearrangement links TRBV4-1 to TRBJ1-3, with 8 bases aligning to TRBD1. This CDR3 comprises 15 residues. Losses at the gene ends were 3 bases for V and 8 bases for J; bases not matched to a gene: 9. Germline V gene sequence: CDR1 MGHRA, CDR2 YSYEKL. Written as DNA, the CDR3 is TGCGCCAGCAGCCACCCAGGGGGCCTAACGGACACCATATATTTT. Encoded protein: CASSHPGGLTDTIYF.

CDR3 DNA sequence: TGTGCCAGCAGTTTCCAGGGCTTCACCGGGGAGCTGTTTTTT. It translates to CASSFQGFTGELFF. The chain joins TRBV28 to TRBJ2-2, with a possible D match to TRBD1 (5 bases). Germline V gene lookup returns CDR1 MDHEN and CDR2 SYDVKM. The CDR3 runs to 14 residues. V was clipped by 3 bases and J by 4 bases, with 9 bases between them.

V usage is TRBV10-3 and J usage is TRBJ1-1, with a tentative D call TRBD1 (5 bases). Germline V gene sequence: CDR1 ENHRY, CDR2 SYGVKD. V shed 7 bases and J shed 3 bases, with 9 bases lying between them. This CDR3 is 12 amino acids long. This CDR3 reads CAIKKTDTEAFF. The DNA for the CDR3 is TGTGCCATCAAAAAGACAGACACTGAAGCTTTCTTT.

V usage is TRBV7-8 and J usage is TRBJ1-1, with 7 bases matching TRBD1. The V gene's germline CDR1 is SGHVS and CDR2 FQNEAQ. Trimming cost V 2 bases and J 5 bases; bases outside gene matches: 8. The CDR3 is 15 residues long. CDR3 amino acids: CASSLLVGGETEAFF. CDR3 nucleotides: TGTGCCAGCAGCTTACTCGTAGGGGGCGAGACTGAAGCTTTCTTT.

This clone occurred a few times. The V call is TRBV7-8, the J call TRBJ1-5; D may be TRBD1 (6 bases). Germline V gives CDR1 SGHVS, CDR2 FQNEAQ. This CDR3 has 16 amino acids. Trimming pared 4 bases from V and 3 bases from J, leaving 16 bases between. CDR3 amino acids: CASSSSGGQYNQPQHF. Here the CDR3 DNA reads TGTGCCAGCAGCTCCTCGGGTGGACAGTACAATCAGCCCCAGCATTTT. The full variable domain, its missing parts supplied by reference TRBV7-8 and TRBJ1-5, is GAGVSQSPRYKVAKRGQDVALRCDPISGHVSLFWYQQALGQGPEFLTYFQNEAQLDKSGLPSDRFFAERPEGSVSTLKIQRTQQEDSAVYLCASSSSGGQYNQPQHFGDGTRLSIL.

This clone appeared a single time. The CDR3 DNA follows: TGTGCCAGCAGTGTACCGGGTGGCACTGAAGCTTTCTTT. Translation: CASSVPGGTEAFF. The V and J genes are TRBV2 and TRBJ1-1; D ambiguous. Trimming took 4 bases from V and 4 from J, leaving 10 bases between them. The germline V gene encodes CDR1 SNHLY and CDR2 FYNNEI. The CDR3 has 13 residues. Full variable domain (remainder filled in from reference TRBV2 and TRBJ1-1): EPEVTQTPSHQVTQMGQEVILRCVPISNHLYFYWYRQILGQKVEFLVSFYNNEISEKSEIFDDQFSVERPDGSNFTLKIRSTKLEDSAMYFCASSVPGGTEAFFGQGTRLTVV.

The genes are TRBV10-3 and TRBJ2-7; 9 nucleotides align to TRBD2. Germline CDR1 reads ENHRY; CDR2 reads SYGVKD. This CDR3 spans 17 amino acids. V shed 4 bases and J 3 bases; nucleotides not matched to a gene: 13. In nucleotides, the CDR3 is TGTGCCATCAGTGGAGCTTTAAGCGGGGGGACACTCTACGAGCAGTACTTC. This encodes CAISGALSGGTLYEQYF.

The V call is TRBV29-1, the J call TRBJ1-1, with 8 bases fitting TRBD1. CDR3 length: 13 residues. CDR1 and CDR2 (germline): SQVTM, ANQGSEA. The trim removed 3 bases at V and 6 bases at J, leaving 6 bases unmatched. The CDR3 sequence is CSVDRTGIPEAFF. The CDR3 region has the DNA TGCAGCGTTGACAGGACAGGGATCCCTGAAGCTTTCTTT.

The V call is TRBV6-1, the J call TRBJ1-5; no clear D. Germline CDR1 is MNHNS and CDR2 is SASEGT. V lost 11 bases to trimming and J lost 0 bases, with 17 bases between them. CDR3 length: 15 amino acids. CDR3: CAGRPVGYSNQPQHF. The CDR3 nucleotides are TGTGCCGGCCGACCCGTGGGCTATAGCAATCAGCCCCAGCATTTT.

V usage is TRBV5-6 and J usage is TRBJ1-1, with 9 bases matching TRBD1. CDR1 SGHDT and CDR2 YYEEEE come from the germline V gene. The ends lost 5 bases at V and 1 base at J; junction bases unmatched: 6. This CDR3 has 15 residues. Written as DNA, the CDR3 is TGTGCCAGCAGTTACGAGGACAGGGGGAACACTGAAGCTTTCTTT. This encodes CASSYEDRGNTEAFF.

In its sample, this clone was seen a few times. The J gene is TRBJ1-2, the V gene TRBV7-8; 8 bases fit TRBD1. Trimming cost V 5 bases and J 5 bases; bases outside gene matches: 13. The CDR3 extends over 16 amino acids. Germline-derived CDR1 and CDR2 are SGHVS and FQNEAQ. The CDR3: CASSPGEGRQGYGYTF. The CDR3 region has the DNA TGTGCCAGCAGCCCTGGGGAGGGGCGACAGGGGTATGGCTACACCTTC.